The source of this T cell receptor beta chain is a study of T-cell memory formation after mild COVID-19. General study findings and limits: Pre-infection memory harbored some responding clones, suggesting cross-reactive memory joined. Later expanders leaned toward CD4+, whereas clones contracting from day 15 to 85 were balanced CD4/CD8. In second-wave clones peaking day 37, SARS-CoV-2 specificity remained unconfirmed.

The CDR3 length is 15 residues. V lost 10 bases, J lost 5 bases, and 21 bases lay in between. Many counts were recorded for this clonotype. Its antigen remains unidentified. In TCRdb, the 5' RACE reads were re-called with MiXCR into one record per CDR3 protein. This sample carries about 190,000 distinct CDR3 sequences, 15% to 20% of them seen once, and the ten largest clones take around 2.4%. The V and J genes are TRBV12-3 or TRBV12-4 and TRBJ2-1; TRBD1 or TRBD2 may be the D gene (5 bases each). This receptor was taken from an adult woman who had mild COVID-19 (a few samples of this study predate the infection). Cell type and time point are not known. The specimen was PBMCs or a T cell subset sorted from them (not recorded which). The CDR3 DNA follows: TGTGCCACCTCGATATTAATGGGGCGGGACAATGAGCAGTTCTTC. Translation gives CATSILMGRDNEQFF.